A single sample gave rise to the 20 T cell receptor beta chains below, sequenced in a study of T and B cells in COVID-19 patients. TRB was amplified from about 260-540 ng of blood genomic DNA. BIOMED2 TRB-A/B primer pools were used in multiplex TRB PCR. From the multiplex PCR reads, TCRdb called clonotypes with MiXCR, one entry per CDR3 protein. The sample yields some 6,300 distinct CDR3 sequences, approximately 36% seen once. The material sequenced was blood. Receptor source: a human donor with active COVID-19.

The chain combines TRBV12-3 or TRBV12-4 with TRBJ2-1; D gene unclear. The V gene lost 1 base and the J gene lost 4 bases, with 8 bases spanning the gap. This CDR3 is 14 amino acids long. CDR3 region: CASSLGPAYNEQFF. CDR3 in DNA: TGTGCCAGCAGTTTAGGACCAGCATACAATGAGCAGTTCTTC.

The V gene is TRBV27, the J gene TRBJ1-1; D perhaps matches TRBD1 (5 bases). Deletions cut 5 bases from V and 4 bases from J, with 17 bases between. This CDR3 spans 15 amino acids. The germline V gene encodes CDR1 MNHEY and CDR2 SMNVEV (reference sequence). The CDR3 DNA is TGTGCCAGCAGTGTGTGGGGCAGAGGGTCCACTGAAGCTTTCTTT. Residues: CASSVWGRGSTEAFF.

This chain uses TRBV6-1 with TRBJ1-5; the match to TRBD1 covers 11 bases. There are 15 residues in the CDR3. The germline V gene has CDR1 MNHNS and CDR2 SASEGT. With 8 bases clipped from V and 4 bases from J, the junction kept 7 bases outside the gene matches. The CDR3 sequence: CASAVGQGANQPQHF. CDR3 in DNA: TGTGCCAGCGCAGTAGGACAGGGGGCGAATCAGCCCCAGCATTTT.

V and J are TRBV6-5 and TRBJ2-7, with 7 bases fitting TRBD2. The junction had 6 bases not matched to a gene; V was cut back by 2 bases and J by 2 bases. Per the germline V gene, CDR1 is MNHEY and CDR2 is SVGAGI. The CDR3 has 15 residues. For the CDR3, the DNA is TGTGCCAGCAGTTACGGGGTGGGGGGGACCTACGAGCAGTACTTC. The encoded protein is CASSYGVGGTYEQYF.

The V gene is TRBV6-2 or TRBV6-3, the J gene TRBJ1-1; no clear D. Deletions cut 2 bases from V and 1 base from J, with 11 bases between. Looked up from germline, CDR1 is MNHEY and CDR2 is SVGEGT. The CDR3 length is 15 residues. Here the CDR3 reads CASSYLPGRNTEAFF. CDR3 in DNA: TGTGCCAGCAGTTACCTCCCGGGGAGGAACACTGAAGCTTTCTTT.

In its sample, this clonotype is large. V gene TRBV5-6 combines with J gene TRBJ2-7; D not resolved. V gave up 4 bases and J gave up 0 bases, with 5 bases separating them. Germline CDR1 and CDR2: SGHDT and YYEEEE. The CDR3 is 12 residues long. CDR3 residues: CASSLNSYEQYF. The CDR3 nucleotides read TGTGCCAGCAGCCTCAACTCCTACGAGCAGTACTTC.

The rearrangement links TRBV12-3 or TRBV12-4 to TRBJ2-5, with TRBD2 matching over 7 bases. The CDR3 is 16 amino acids. Trimming cost V 7 bases and J 4 bases; bases outside gene matches: 15. CDR3 in amino acids: CASTGTIVSGVETQYF. CDR3 coding DNA: TGTGCCAGCACCGGGACTATCGTTTCGGGAGTAGAGACCCAGTACTTC.

The V gene is TRBV20-1, the J gene TRBJ1-4, with no clear D. The CDR3 is 13 residues long. Germline V lookup: CDR1 DFQATT, CDR2 SNEGSKA (reference sequence). V was cut by 6 bases and J by 7 bases, with 15 bases left in between. DNA for the CDR3: TGCAGTGCAAAAAGTGGCGGTGGTGAAAAACTGTTTTTT. Translating it yields CSAKSGGGEKLFF.

V and J are TRBV5-4 and TRBJ2-1; 7 bases match TRBD2. The germline gives CDR1 SGHNT, CDR2 YYREEE (reference sequence). V lost 4 bases and J lost 0; bases outside the gene matches: 4. The CDR3 sequence is 15 residues long. The CDR3 loop reads CASSTPSGSYNEQFF. CDR3 in DNA: TGTGCCAGCAGCACCCCTAGCGGCTCCTACAATGAGCAGTTCTTC.

This clonotype occurred many times. The chain links TRBV6-6 to TRBJ2-1; 9 bases map to TRBD2. Germline V lookup: CDR1 MNHNY, CDR2 SVGAGI (reference sequence). This CDR3 is 16 amino acids long. J lost 4 bases, V lost 8 bases, and 12 bases had no gene match. As DNA, the CDR3 is TGTGCCAGCGCCCAGCAGCGGGAGGAACCGTACAATGAGCAGTTCTTC. As protein: CASAQQREEPYNEQFF.

This clonotype turned up a few times. This chain joins TRBV6-2 or TRBV6-3 and TRBJ2-7; 12 bases match TRBD2. CDR1 and CDR2 from the germline V gene are MNHEY and SVGEGT. CDR3 size: 14 residues. V was clipped by 5 bases and J by 5 bases; unmatched bases: 4. The CDR3 sequence is CASSPSGRAHEQYF. CDR3 sequence (DNA): TGTGCCAGCAGTCCTAGCGGGAGGGCCCACGAGCAGTACTTC.

V is TRBV6-6 and J is TRBJ1-5; D may be TRBD1 (5 bases). With 7 bases removed from V and 2 bases from J, the gap between germline ends came to 15 bases. CDR1 is MNHNY and CDR2 is SVGAGI in the germline V gene (reference sequence). CDR3 length: 15 amino acids. The CDR3 DNA reads as TGTGCCAGCAAAGACAGAGCTACAGGCAATCAGCCCCAGCATTTT. Protein: CASKDRATGNQPQHF.

This clonotype is medium-sized. This chain links TRBV6-5 with TRBJ1-4; 12 nucleotides line up with TRBD1. The CDR3 spans 17 residues. Trimming removed 6 bases from V and 3 bases from J; junction bases left unmatched: 8. Germline V lookup: CDR1 MNHEY, CDR2 SVGAGI. The CDR3 here is CASSSGDRGLSNEKLFF. DNA for the CDR3: TGTGCCAGCAGCTCAGGGGACAGGGGGCTCTCTAATGAAAAACTGTTTTTT.

This clonotype was observed a handful of times. This chain connects TRBV27 to TRBJ2-1; 10 bases agree with TRBD1. Looked up from germline, CDR1 is MNHEY and CDR2 is SMNVEV (reference sequence). V dropped 6 bases and J dropped 4; count of bases not matched to a gene: 3. The CDR3 runs 14 residues. CDR3 amino acids: CASRGQGLYNEQFF. Here the CDR3 DNA reads TGTGCCAGCAGGGGACAGGGGCTTTACAATGAGCAGTTCTTC.

This clonotype is medium-sized in the sample. The chain employs TRBV29-1 and TRBJ2-7, with a tentative D call TRBD2 (5 bases). Germline V gene data show CDR1 as SQVTM and CDR2 as ANQGSEA. V gave up 4 bases and J gave up 2 bases, with 6 bases separating them. This CDR3 is built from 11 residues. This chain's CDR3 is CSVVRAYEQYF. The CDR3 nucleotides are TGCAGCGTTGTGAGGGCCTACGAGCAGTACTTC.

The chain couples TRBV19 to TRBJ2-5, with a weak D call TRBD2 (7 bases). V gave up 5 bases and J gave up 1 base, with 14 bases separating them. Germline CDR1 LNHDA, CDR2 SQIVND (reference sequence). This CDR3 contains 15 residues. The CDR3 here is CASSLGGGIQETQYF. CDR3 in DNA: TGTGCCAGTAGTCTAGGGGGGGGAATCCAAGAGACCCAGTACTTC.

This sequence joins TRBV20-1 and TRBJ2-7; 8 bases are a match to TRBD2. J lost 2 bases, V lost 2 bases, and 11 bases had no gene match. The CDR3 has 16 residues. Germline V gene data show CDR1 as DFQATT and CDR2 as SNEGSKA (reference sequence). CDR3 nucleotide sequence: TGCAGTGCTAGACCCCCCGGGGTAGCGGGGACCTACGAGCAGTACTTC. It translates to CSARPPGVAGTYEQYF.

The chain combines TRBV4-3 with TRBJ1-1, with unresolved D. The ends were cut back, 0 bases at V and 0 bases at J, with 8 bases in the middle. Germline CDR1 reads LGHNA; CDR2 reads YSLEER. The CDR3 is made up of 15 amino acids. CDR3 bases: TGCGCCAGCAGCCAAGAGGCAGGACTGAACACTGAAGCTTTCTTT. Translating it yields CASSQEAGLNTEAFF.

This clonotype is deemed medium-sized (0.01 to 0.1%). The V gene is TRBV6-6, the J gene TRBJ2-7; TRBD2 aligns across 9 bases. The CDR3 covers 15 residues. Germline-derived CDR1 and CDR2 are MNHNY and SVGAGI (reference sequence). Losses at the gene ends were 2 bases for V and 5 bases for J; bases not matched to a gene: 7. In DNA, the CDR3 is TGTGCCAGCAGTTACATGGTGGGACTAGCCCACGAGCAGTACTTC. As protein: CASSYMVGLAHEQYF.

This clonotype turned up a few times. The rearrangement links TRBV6-6 to TRBJ2-3; no clear D gene. The CDR3 has 13 residues. V lost 6 bases to trimming and J lost 6 bases, with 13 bases between them. Germline V gene data show CDR1 as MNHNY and CDR2 as SVGAGI (reference sequence). The CDR3 DNA follows: TGTGCCAGCAGCTTTGGCATTTCGGATACGCAGTATTTT. This gives the protein CASSFGISDTQYF.